This paragraph reports one TCR beta chain. The CDR3 is 15 residues long. Germline lookup yields CDR1 MNHEY and CDR2 SMNVEV (reference sequence). These data come from a study of T cells expressing NK-cell markers. TCRdb re-called the 5' RACE reads; every CDR3 protein appears as one record, without DNA. The sample table includes some 110,000 distinct CDR3 sequences. The source of this sequence is a woman aged 18 to 75 in good health. V gene TRBV27 combines with J gene TRBJ2-2; the D gene TCRdb calls, TRBD1, cannot be checked with no DNA. The source material was blood T cells: a sorted CD56 or NKG2C T cell subset, CD4+ or CD8+ T cells, or bulk PBMC T cells (not recorded which). CDR3 in amino acids: CASTLIGGYGGELFF.